This passage covers 2 T cell receptor beta chains from one sample sequenced in a study of CD8 T cells in Susac syndrome. It was with random hexamers that roughly 0.5 to 1 ug RNA was reverse transcribed. A single record per CDR3 protein comes from TCRdb applying MiXCR to the immunoSEQ multiplex PCR reads. This table holds under 250,000 distinct CDR3 sequences, about 94% found once. Material for sequencing was CD4+ T cells from PBMCs. The source is a human donor with multiple sclerosis.

The gene calls are TRBV12-3 or TRBV12-4 and TRBJ2-3, with D perhaps matching TRBD2 (6 bases). Trimming pared 5 bases from V and 3 bases from J, leaving 18 bases between. The CDR3 covers 16 residues. Written as DNA, the CDR3 is TGTGCCAGCAGTATTTTCACAGGTGGAGGGACAGATACGCAGTATTTT. It is translated as CASSIFTGGGTDTQYF.

J is TRBJ2-2 and V is TRBV29-1; 8 bases agree with TRBD1. CDR3 length: 14 residues. V trimming: 4 bases; J trimming: 6 bases; junction bases outside the gene matches: 7. Germline CDR1 reads SQVTM; CDR2 reads ANQGSEA. The DNA for the CDR3 is TGCAGCGTTGGCCATTTACAGGGGGCCGGGGAGCTGTTTTTT. Residues: CSVGHLQGAGELFF.